A single sample is the source of the 9 T cell receptor beta chains below, sequenced in a study of cytomegalovirus exposure and HLA in healthy donors (dated by TCRdb to 2015 to 2018). The library came from the immunoSEQ multiplex PCR assay. A mixture of 60 forward primers for TCR Vbeta segments and 13 reverse primers for TCR Jbeta segments was used in the multiplex PCR. As stored in TCRdb, this immuneACCESS dataset retains in-frame rearrangements with V and J assigned. A fraction of the clones does not appear; measured against another copy, unresolved V genes explain less than half of the discrepancy, and the remainder lacks a known reason. The sample has some 180,000 clones on record, around 80% of them singletons. The leading ten clones occupy about 1.5% of the sample. Sequenced material: PBMCs. The receptors derive from a man younger than 30 in good health and CMV-seronegative.

This chain uses TRBV11-3 with TRBJ2-5, with 9 positions matching TRBD2. V lost 4 bases, J lost 4 bases, and 10 bases stayed unmatched. CDR1 is SGHNT, CDR2 YENEEA, per germline. The CDR3 totals 16 residues. CDR3 residues: CASSSGVSGGLETQYF. CDR3 bases: TGTGCCAGCAGCTCCGGAGTCAGCGGGGGGCTAGAGACCCAGTACTTC.

The rearrangement joins TRBV6-1 to TRBJ1-4; 8 positions match TRBD1. Trimming at V came to 6 bases and at J to 7 bases, leaving 7 bases not matched to a gene. Germline V CDR1 and CDR2: MNHNS, SASEGT. This CDR3 is built from 14 residues. This CDR3 reads CASSTGGIGEKLFF. In DNA form, the CDR3 reads TGTGCCAGCAGCACAGGGGGTATAGGTGAAAAACTGTTTTTT.

The rearrangement links TRBV19 to TRBJ1-6; D uncertain. The V gene lost 9 bases and the J gene lost 1 base, with 7 bases spanning the gap. Germline CDR1 reads LNHDA; CDR2 reads SQIVND (reference sequence). CDR3 size: 13 residues. The CDR3 region is CASHRSYNSPLHF. Here the CDR3 DNA reads TGTGCCAGCCACCGGTCCTATAATTCACCCCTCCACTTT.

This clone was recorded a few times. The chain has TRBV9 and TRBJ1-2; 7 nucleotides match TRBD1. Germline V gene data show CDR1 as SGDLS and CDR2 as YYNGEE. V dropped 2 bases and J dropped 2; count of bases not matched to a gene: 6. This CDR3 has 15 residues. The CDR3 DNA is TGTGCCAGCAGCGTTTCTTCGACAGGGAACTATGGCTACACCTTC. Amino acids: CASSVSSTGNYGYTF.

This clone came up once. V is TRBV6-5 and J is TRBJ2-7; 12 bases match TRBD2. V shed 6 bases, J shed 4 bases, and the junction held 7 bases outside the gene matches. The CDR3 covers 15 residues. CDR1 is MNHEY and CDR2 is SVGAGI in the germline V gene. The CDR3 here is CASSPRTSGTYEQYF. DNA for the CDR3: TGTGCCAGCAGCCCCAGGACTAGCGGGACGTACGAGCAGTACTTC.

This clone was found a few times. The V call is TRBV11-2, the J call TRBJ2-3; unclear D gene. This CDR3 spans 14 amino acids. The germline CDR1 and CDR2 sequences are SGHAT and FQNNGV. Trimming left V 3 bases short and J 4 bases short, with 11 bases between. CDR3 coding DNA: TGTGCCAGCAGCTTCCCGACGAGGCCAGATACGCAGTATTTT. It encodes CASSFPTRPDTQYF.

The rearrangement uses TRBV29-1 and TRBJ2-7; 7 nucleotides line up with TRBD1. CDR3 size: 12 residues. J gave up 3 bases and V 6 bases, and 5 bases lay outside the gene matches. Germline V gene lookup returns CDR1 SQVTM and CDR2 ANQGSEA. As DNA, the CDR3 is TGCAGCGTATCCGGGACAGTCTACGAGCAGTACTTC. This gives the protein CSVSGTVYEQYF.

The chain recombines TRBV5-1 with TRBJ2-7; 8 bases align to TRBD2. V was pared by 0 bases and J by 5 bases, with 10 bases of the junction left unmatched. Germline V lookup: CDR1 SGHRS, CDR2 YFSETQ. The CDR3 totals 16 residues. The CDR3 protein is CASSLALTGGINEQYF. The CDR3 DNA is TGCGCCAGCAGCTTGGCTTTGACGGGAGGGATTAACGAGCAGTACTTC.

This chain uses TRBV30 with TRBJ2-6; a weak D match, TRBD2 (7 bases). The ends were cut back, 3 bases at V and 6 bases at J, with 18 bases in the middle. The germline V gene encodes CDR1 GTSNPN and CDR2 SVGIG (reference sequence). The CDR3 loop spans 16 amino acids. The chain's CDR3 is CAWRRGPLLTANVLTF. The CDR3 bases are TGTGCCTGGAGGCGGGGGCCTCTGCTTACGGCCAACGTCCTGACTTTC. Complete variable domain (other parts from reference TRBV30 and TRBJ2-6): SQTIHQWPATLVQPVGSPLSLECTVEGTSNPNLYWYRQAAGRGLQLLFYSVGIGQISSEVPQNLSASRPQDRQFILSSKKLLLSDSGFYLCAWRRGPLLTANVLTFGAGSRLTVL.